This T cell receptor beta chain was found in a study of circulating CD8 cells and anti-PD-1 response in melanoma. The study's findings and limits: Under 8% of TRB clonotypes were shared between subsets at M1.

The QIAseq Immune Repertoire TCR panel built the libraries from approximately 15 ng of total RNA. TCRdb processed the reads anew with MiXCR; each CDR3 protein has one entry. Of some 1,200 distinct CDR3 sequences detected, 6.2% appear once; the ten largest clones hold roughly a tenth. The germline V gene has CDR1 MNHEY and CDR2 SMNVEV (reference sequence). V was pared by 8 bases and J by 0 bases, with 10 bases of the junction left unmatched. There are 15 residues in the CDR3. Live CD3+CD8+TCRalphabeta+ cells were sorted into four subsets by PD-1 and/or TIGIT. Sample share makes this clonotype medium-sized. No antigen is known for it.

This TCR came from a human donor with melanoma. The chain has TRBV27 and TRBJ2-7; 7 nucleotides line up with TRBD2. The sequencing used CD8+ T cells from PBMCs, collected at baseline or after one month of anti-PD-1 therapy (not recorded which). The CDR3 nucleotides read TGTGCCAGCCCTTGGGAGGGATTCAGCTCCTACGAGCAGTACTTC. Its translation: CASPWEGFSSYEQYF.